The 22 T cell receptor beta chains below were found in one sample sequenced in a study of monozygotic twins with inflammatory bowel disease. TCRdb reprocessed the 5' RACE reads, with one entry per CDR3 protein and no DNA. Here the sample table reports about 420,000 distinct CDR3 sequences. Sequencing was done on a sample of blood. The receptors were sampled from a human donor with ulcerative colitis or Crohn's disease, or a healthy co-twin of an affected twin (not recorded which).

This CDR3 reads CSARRGETQYF. V gene TRBV20-1 combines with J gene TRBJ2-5; there is no DNA to check the TCRdb D call of TRBD2. Germline loops: CDR1 DFQATT, CDR2 SNEGSKA (reference sequence). This CDR3 spans 11 amino acids.

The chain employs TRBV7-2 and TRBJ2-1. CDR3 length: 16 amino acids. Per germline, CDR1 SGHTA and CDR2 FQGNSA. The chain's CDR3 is CASSHLWADSYNEQFF.

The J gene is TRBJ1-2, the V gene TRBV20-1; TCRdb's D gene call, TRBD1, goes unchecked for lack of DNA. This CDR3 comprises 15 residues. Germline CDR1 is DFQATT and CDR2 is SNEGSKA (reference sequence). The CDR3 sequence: CSASYSGASNYGYTF.

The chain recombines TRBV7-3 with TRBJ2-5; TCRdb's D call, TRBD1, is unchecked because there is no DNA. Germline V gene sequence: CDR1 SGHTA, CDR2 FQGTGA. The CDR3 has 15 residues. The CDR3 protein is CASSKGQGYQETQYF.

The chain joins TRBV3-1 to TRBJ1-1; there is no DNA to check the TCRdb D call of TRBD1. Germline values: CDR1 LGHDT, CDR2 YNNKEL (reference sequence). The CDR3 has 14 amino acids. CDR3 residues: CASSLRGGTTEAFF.

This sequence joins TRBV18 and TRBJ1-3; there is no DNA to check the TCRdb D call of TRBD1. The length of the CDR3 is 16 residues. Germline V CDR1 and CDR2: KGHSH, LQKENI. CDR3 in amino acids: CASSPPNRGSGNTIYF.

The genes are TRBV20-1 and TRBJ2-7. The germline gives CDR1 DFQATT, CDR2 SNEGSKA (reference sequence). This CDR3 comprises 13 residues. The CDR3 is CSARRQPKDEQYF.

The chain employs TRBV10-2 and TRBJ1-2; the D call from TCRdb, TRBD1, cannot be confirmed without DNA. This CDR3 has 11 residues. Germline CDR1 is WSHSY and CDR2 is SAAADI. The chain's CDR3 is CASTTANGYTF.

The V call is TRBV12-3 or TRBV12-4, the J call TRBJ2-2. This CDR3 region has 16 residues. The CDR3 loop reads CASSSGVAANTGELFF.

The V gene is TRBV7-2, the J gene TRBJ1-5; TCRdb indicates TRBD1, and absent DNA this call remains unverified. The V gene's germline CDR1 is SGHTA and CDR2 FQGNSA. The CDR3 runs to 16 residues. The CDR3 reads CASGLEGQGRSQPQHF.

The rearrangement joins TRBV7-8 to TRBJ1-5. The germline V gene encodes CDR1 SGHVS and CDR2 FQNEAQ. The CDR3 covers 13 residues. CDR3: CASSRTLRQPQHF.

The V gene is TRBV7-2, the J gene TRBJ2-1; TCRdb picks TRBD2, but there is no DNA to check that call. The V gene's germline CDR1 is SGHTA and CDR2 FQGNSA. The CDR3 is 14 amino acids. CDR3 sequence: CASSYDYTYNEQFF.

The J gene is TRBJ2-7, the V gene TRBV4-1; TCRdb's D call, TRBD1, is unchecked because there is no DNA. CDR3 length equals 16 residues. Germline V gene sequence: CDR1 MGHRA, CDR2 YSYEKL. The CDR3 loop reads CASSQAPGGVVLEQYF.

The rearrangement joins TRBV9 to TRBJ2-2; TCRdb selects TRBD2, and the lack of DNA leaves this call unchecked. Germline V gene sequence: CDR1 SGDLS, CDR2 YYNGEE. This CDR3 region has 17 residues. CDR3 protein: CASSRTGLAGVTGELFF.

CDR3 sequence reads: CASSLRPDTGELFF. This chain links TRBV5-1 with TRBJ2-2. This CDR3 is 14 amino acids long. Germline V gives CDR1 SGHRS, CDR2 YFSETQ.

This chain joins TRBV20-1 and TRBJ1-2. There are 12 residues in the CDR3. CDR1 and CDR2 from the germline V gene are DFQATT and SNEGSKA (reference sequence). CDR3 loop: CSAPRDPRGYTF.

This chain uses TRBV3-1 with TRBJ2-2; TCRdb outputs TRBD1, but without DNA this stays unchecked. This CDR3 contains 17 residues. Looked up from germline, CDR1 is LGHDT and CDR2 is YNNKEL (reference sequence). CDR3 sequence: CASSPRLKTGGTGELFF.

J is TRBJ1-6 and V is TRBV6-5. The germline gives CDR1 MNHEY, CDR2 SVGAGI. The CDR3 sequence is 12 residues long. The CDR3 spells CASSYQAGPLHF.

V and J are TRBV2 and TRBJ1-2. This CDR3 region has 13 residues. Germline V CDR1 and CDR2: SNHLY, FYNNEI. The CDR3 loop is CASSEAVGYGYTF.

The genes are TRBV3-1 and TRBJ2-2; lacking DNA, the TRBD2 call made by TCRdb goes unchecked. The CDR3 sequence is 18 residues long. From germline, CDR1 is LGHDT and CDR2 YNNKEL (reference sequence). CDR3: CASSQEGLLAGEVGELFF.

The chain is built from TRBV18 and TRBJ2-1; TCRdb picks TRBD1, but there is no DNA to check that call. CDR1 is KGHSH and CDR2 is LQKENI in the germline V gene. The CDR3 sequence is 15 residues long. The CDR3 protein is CASSPQQGDYNEQFF.

CDR3 amino acids: CASSYSSRLAGNNEQFF. The chain joins TRBV6-5 to TRBJ2-1; lacking DNA, the TRBD2 call made by TCRdb goes unchecked. The CDR3 loop spans 17 amino acids. Germline CDR1 MNHEY, CDR2 SVGAGI.